These T cell receptor beta chains were read from a single sample in a study of Ad26.COV2.S vaccination and SARS-CoV-2 variants. Assay: immunoSEQ multiplex PCR; the TCRdb copy retains only in-frame clones and omits some. The sample lists a few hundred thousand clones; around 91% were seen once. The specimen was peripheral blood, collected in a trial of Ad26.COV2.S vaccine versus placebo. Receptor source: a person aged 18-60 years who received the Ad26.COV2.S COVID-19 vaccine or a placebo. CDR3s include the opening cysteine and the closing phenylalanine or tryptophan. The D gene is left open where the match is weak. Clone size is shown for a subset of rows, as once, few, many or a class of expanded clone.

J gene: TRBJ2-1
clone size: -
D gene: TRBD2
V gene: TRBV6-2/TRBV6-3
CDR3 protein: CASSLPSGRVVVPSYNEQFF
CDR3 DNA: TGTGCCAGCAGTCTTCCTAGCGGGAGGGTTGTCGTTCCTTCCTACAATGAGCAGTTCTTC

J gene: TRBJ2-7
clone size: -
D gene: TRBD2
V gene: TRBV18
CDR3 protein: CASSPLLAGEVGRGSYEQYF
CDR3 DNA: TGTGCCAGCTCACCACTCCTAGCGGGAGAGGTGGGGAGGGGCTCCTACGAGCAGTACTTC

J gene: TRBJ1-1
clone size: -
D gene: -
V gene: TRBV2
CDR3 protein: CASIPYTVNTEAFF
CDR3 DNA: TGTGCCAGCATCCCTTACACGGTGAACACTGAAGCTTTCTTT

J gene: TRBJ2-3
clone size: -
D gene: -
V gene: TRBV10-3
CDR3 protein: CAISEGSDTQYF
CDR3 DNA: TGTGCCATCAGTGAGGGGTCAGATACGCAGTATTTT

J gene: TRBJ2-5
clone size: -
D gene: TRBD1
V gene: TRBV7-3
CDR3 protein: CASSQPGTEETQYF
CDR3 DNA: TGTGCCAGCAGCCAACCCGGGACAGAAGAGACCCAGTACTTC

J gene: TRBJ2-3
clone size: -
D gene: TRBD2
V gene: TRBV14
CDR3 protein: CASSQETMAGVFSDTQYF
CDR3 DNA: TGTGCCAGCAGCCAAGAAACTATGGCGGGAGTATTTTCGGATACGCAGTATTTT

J gene: TRBJ2-3
clone size: few
D gene: TRBD2
V gene: TRBV6-5
CDR3 protein: CASSLTSDRTDTQYF
CDR3 DNA: TGTGCCAGCAGTTTAACTAGCGACCGCACAGATACGCAGTATTTT

J gene: TRBJ1-2
clone size: once
D gene: -
V gene: TRBV6-5
CDR3 protein: CASREGLNYGYTF
CDR3 DNA: TGTGCCAGTAGGGAGGGACTTAACTATGGCTACACCTTC

J gene: TRBJ2-1
clone size: -
D gene: -
V gene: TRBV19
CDR3 protein: CASLESGTALKQFF
CDR3 DNA: TGTGCCAGTCTAGAGTCCGGGACGGCTCTAAAGCAGTTCTTC

J gene: TRBJ2-3
clone size: -
D gene: -
V gene: TRBV10-3
CDR3 protein: CAISEPPDTQYF
CDR3 DNA: TGTGCCATCAGTGAACCGCCAGATACGCAGTATTTT

J gene: TRBJ2-3
clone size: -
D gene: TRBD1
V gene: TRBV9
CDR3 protein: CASSVTGDTDTQYF
CDR3 DNA: TGTGCCAGCAGCGTGACAGGGGATACAGATACGCAGTATTTT

J gene: TRBJ2-6
clone size: once
D gene: -
V gene: TRBV5-6
CDR3 protein: CASSEVSGANVLTF
CDR3 DNA: TGTGCCAGCAGCGAAGTTTCTGGGGCCAACGTCCTGACTTTC

J gene: TRBJ2-3
clone size: -
D gene: -
V gene: TRBV7-9
CDR3 protein: CASSLGTNPTDTQYF
CDR3 DNA: TGTGCCAGCAGCTTAGGGACAAACCCCACAGATACGCAGTATTTT

J gene: TRBJ2-2
clone size: once
D gene: -
V gene: TRBV6-5
CDR3 protein: CASSRAGAGELFF
CDR3 DNA: TGTGCCAGCAGCCGTGCTGGGGCCGGGGAGCTGTTTTTT